This record looks at one TCR beta chain sequence and its context. The target antigen is unknown. This entry is derived from a study of cytomegalovirus exposure and HLA in healthy donors. The study, taken as a whole, reports: Later analysis identified a missense DCLRE1C variant that was linked to TCR beta V- and J-gene trimming. HLA alleles showed associations with 16,951 TCR beta sequences in a later analysis, at a 0.05 false discovery rate.

The CDR3 has 13 residues. Germline CDR1 reads GTSNPN; CDR2 reads SVGIG (reference sequence). Trimming took off 5 bases at V and 3 bases at J, with 12 bases between the two ends. 13 Jbeta primers and 60 Vbeta primers were used for the PCR. Clones were sequenced by immunoSEQ multiplex PCR, and TCRdb holds only the in-frame ones, with some missing. The repertoire holds about 150,000 clones, with 85% to 90% as singletons. What was sequenced was PBMCs. The receptor comes from a woman aged 25 to 39 in good health and CMV-seronegative. The chain carries TRBV30 and TRBJ2-3; D is unresolved. The CDR3 sequence is CAWLVPGTDTQYF. DNA for the CDR3: TGTGCCTGGTTGGTTCCAGGTACAGATACGCAGTATTTT. Together with reference TRBV30 and TRBJ2-3, the CDR3 gives the full variable domain: SQTIHQWPATLVQPVGSPLSLECTVEGTSNPNLYWYRQAAGRGLQLLFYSVGIGQISSEVPQNLSASRPQDRQFILSSKKLLLSDSGFYLCAWLVPGTDTQYFGPGTRLTVL.